The 10 T cell receptor beta chains listed next were all sequenced from one sample in a study of CXCR3-negative and CXCR3-positive naive CD8 T cells. UMI-labeled TRB cDNA libraries were prepared by 5' RACE. TCRdb re-called the 5' RACE reads, yielding one record per CDR3 amino acid sequence without DNA. Its table records 56,000 or so distinct CDR3 sequences. Sequencing was performed on memory CD8+ T cells from blood. These receptors came from a human donor in good health. Some clones in this sample may be carry-over from other donors' samples.

This clonotype is identified as medium-sized from frequency. The chain joins TRBV19 to TRBJ1-1; the TCRdb D gene call, TRBD1, has no DNA to confirm it. CDR3 length equals 12 residues. The V gene's germline CDR1 is LNHDA and CDR2 SQIVND (reference sequence). The CDR3 reads CASSYRDTEAFF.

V is TRBV10-2 and J is TRBJ2-7; the TCRdb D gene call, TRBD1, has no DNA to confirm it. The CDR3 has 14 residues. Germline V lookup: CDR1 WSHSY, CDR2 SAAADI. CDR3 sequence reads: CASSDERDSYEQYF.

The rearrangement links TRBV6-5 to TRBJ2-1; without DNA, the TCRdb call of TRBD1 cannot be checked. Germline CDR1 reads MNHEY; CDR2 reads SVGAGI. The CDR3 spans 14 residues. CDR3 residues: CASSYALGDNEQFF.

This chain uses TRBV6-6 with TRBJ2-1; TCRdb names TRBD2, which stays unverified in the absence of DNA. The CDR3 runs to 13 residues. The germline V gene has CDR1 MNHNY and CDR2 SVGAGI (reference sequence). The CDR3 loop is CASSLGEPHEQFF.

The gene calls are TRBV7-3 and TRBJ2-1. Looked up from germline, CDR1 is SGHTA and CDR2 is FQGTGA. This CDR3 has 14 amino acids. Here the CDR3 reads CASSLTGSANEQFF.

V usage is TRBV29-1 and J usage is TRBJ1-4. The germline V gene encodes CDR1 SQVTM and CDR2 ANQGSEA. This CDR3 region has 15 residues. Here the CDR3 reads CSVNLLGLEGEKLFF.

V usage is TRBV20-1 and J usage is TRBJ2-7; TCRdb selects TRBD2, and the lack of DNA leaves this call unchecked. This CDR3 is 15 amino acids long. The germline V gene encodes CDR1 DFQATT and CDR2 SNEGSKA (reference sequence). CDR3 loop: CSARGEGTSDYEQYF.

V usage is TRBV5-1 and J usage is TRBJ2-7; there is no DNA to check the TCRdb D call of TRBD1. In germline, CDR1 is SGHRS, CDR2 YFSETQ. The CDR3 is 16 residues long. CDR3 region: CASRTGTRQSSYEQYF.

The chain combines TRBV7-9 with TRBJ1-2; TCRdb gives TRBD1 as the D gene, but with no DNA this cannot be confirmed. This CDR3 has 12 residues. CDR1 is SEHNR and CDR2 is FQNEAQ in the germline V gene (reference sequence). The chain's CDR3 is CASSLGGERYTF.

The chain has TRBV6-4 and TRBJ2-1; TCRdb reports TRBD2, a call that lacks DNA to check it against. The germline gives CDR1 MRHNA, CDR2 SNTAGT. This CDR3 region has 13 residues. The CDR3 here is CASSRTSMNEQFF.